This TCR beta chain was identified during a study of beta chain features in type 1 diabetes. Since all of the isolated RNA was reverse transcribed, expressed TCRB transcripts were what got sequenced. Profiled with immunoSEQ multiplex PCR; TCRdb holds only in-frame clones, not every one. Seen here are about 210,000 clones, around 9.9% observed once, and the top ten hold 1% to 1.5%. Study-wide results and limits: It was among patients, rather than healthy donors, that naive, central memory and Treg TCRB repertoires appeared more similar.

As regards this clone: The antigen is unknown.

This CDR3 has 14 amino acids. V was pared by 6 bases and J by 7 bases, with 9 bases of the junction left unmatched. Germline CDR1 MNHNY, CDR2 SVGAGI (reference sequence). Input material: central memory CD4+ T cells from blood. The J gene is TRBJ1-2, the V gene TRBV6-6; 9 nucleotides match TRBD1. This TCR came from a man aged 18 to 30 in good health. In nucleotides, the CDR3 is TGTGCCAGCAGCCCAGACAGGGGGATCGGTGGCTACACCTTC. Its protein is CASSPDRGIGGYTF.